This TCR beta chain was sequenced in a study of T cell responses to AZD1222 COVID-19 vaccine. V lost 2 bases to trimming and J lost 4 bases; unmatched junction nucleotides: 1. Germline CDR1 reads SGHRS; CDR2 reads YFSETQ. The CDR3 has 13 amino acids. Whole-study findings and limits: Within unmutated variant regions lay the reported targets of nearly half of spike-specific TCRs. Females made up more of the donors, who were largely white British, and clonal diversity may have come out too low.

The protocol was immunoSEQ multiplex PCR, while the TCRdb copy is restricted to in-frame clones and leaves out a portion. Of 66,000 or so clones in the sample, roughly 87% were seen once. To note about this clone: Its antigen is not identified.

The gene calls are TRBV5-1 and TRBJ1-1, with 8 positions matching TRBD1. This specimen was peripheral blood, taken on day 0 of AZD1222 vaccination. This clonotype originated in an adult in good health. CDR3 sequence: CASSFTGGTEAFF. CDR3 DNA: TGCGCCAGCAGCTTTACAGGGGGCACTGAAGCTTTCTTT.